Below, 15 T cell receptor beta chains from the same sample are listed, as sequenced in a study of blood T cells in healthy people across ages. PCR was performed a second time for roughly 7 to 11 cycles using a sample-barcoded 5' primer and a J-beta primer mix. TCRdb re-derived calls from the 5' RACE reads in MiXCR, one entry per CDR3 protein. The sample holds 760,000 or so distinct CDR3 sequences, roughly 25% seen once. These same data were also listed under a study on T cells of mothers and their children.

The specimen sequenced was blood. The receptors derive from a boy aged 5-17 years in good health.

The chain couples TRBV29-1 to TRBJ2-7; weak D call: TRBD2 (5 bases). Trimming took 4 bases from V and 2 from J, leaving 12 bases between them. CDR3 size: 13 residues. Germline lookup yields CDR1 SQVTM and CDR2 ANQGSEA. The CDR3 DNA sequence: TGCAGCGTTGGTACGGTAGCGACCTACGAGCAGTACTTC. As protein: CSVGTVATYEQYF.

Notes on this clonotype: The junction shows a germline mismatch at one end, possibly a read error. V usage is TRBV20-1 and J usage is TRBJ2-5, with D possibly TRBD1 on 7 matching bases. Per the germline V gene, CDR1 is DFQATT and CDR2 is SNEGSKA (reference sequence). The CDR3 is made up of 13 amino acids. The DNA of the CDR3 is TGCAGTGCTACCGAAGGGGGCGGGGAGACCCAGTGCTTC. Protein product: CSATEGGGETQCF.

The chain employs TRBV14 and TRBJ1-4; no reliable D call. Germline lookup yields CDR1 SGHDN and CDR2 FVKESK. The CDR3 runs to 12 residues. Trimming cost V 6 bases and J 5 bases, with 7 bases left between them. The CDR3 spells CASSQKNEKLFF. The DNA of the CDR3 is TGTGCCAGCAGTCAAAAAAATGAAAAACTGTTTTTT.

V and J are TRBV28 and TRBJ2-4, with TRBD1 as a possible D gene (6 bases). V shed 6 bases and J shed 1 base, with 13 bases lying between them. From germline, CDR1 is MDHEN and CDR2 SYDVKM. The CDR3 loop spans 15 amino acids. The CDR3 here is CASSPAGDAKNIQYF. The CDR3 coding sequence is TGTGCCAGCAGCCCTGCAGGGGATGCCAAAAACATTCAGTACTTC.

This clonotype was counted ten times or more. The junction departs from germline at one end; a sequencing error may be responsible. V gene TRBV27 combines with J gene TRBJ2-1; TRBD2 matches 12 bases. Germline CDR1 reads MNHEY; CDR2 reads SMNVEV (reference sequence). This CDR3 has 15 amino acids. The CDR3 DNA reads TGCGCCAGCAGCGCCGGACTAGCGGGATACAATGAGCAGTTCTTC. It yields the protein CASSAGLAGYNEQFF.

The rearrangement uses TRBV7-9 and TRBJ1-2; weak D call: TRBD1 (6 bases). Germline CDR1 reads SEHNR; CDR2 reads FQNEAQ (reference sequence). V lost 5 bases to trimming and J lost 5 bases, with 18 bases between them. The CDR3 covers 15 residues. DNA of the CDR3: TGTGCCAGCAGCCCCTCCAGGGGTAAATTATATGGCTACACCTTC. It codes for CASSPSRGKLYGYTF.

The CDR3 loop reads CASVESRVEKLFF. CDR3 nucleotides: TGTGCCAGCGTGGAGAGCAGGGTCGAAAAACTGTTTTTT. The chain has TRBV2 and TRBJ1-4; D is perhaps TRBD1 (5 bases). The V end was cut by 8 bases, the J end by 8 bases, with 15 bases between. This CDR3 is 13 amino acids long. Germline values: CDR1 SNHLY, CDR2 FYNNEI. The full variable domain, in which reference TRBV2 and TRBJ1-4 provide the parts outside the CDR3, is EPEVTQTPSHQVTQMGQEVILRCVPISNHLYFYWYRQILGQKVEFLVSFYNNEISEKSEIFDDQFSVERPDGSNFTLKIRSTKLEDSAMYFCASVESRVEKLFFGSGTQLSVL.

This clonotype was counted between two and nine times. The J gene is TRBJ2-1, the V gene TRBV11-2, with 8 bases identical to TRBD2. The CDR3 length is 13 residues. V lost 0 bases, J lost 13 bases, and 5 bases stayed unmatched. The germline CDR1 and CDR2 sequences are SGHAT and FQNNGV. CDR3 region: CASSLDIAGNQFF. For the CDR3, the DNA is TGTGCCAGCAGCTTAGATATAGCGGGGAATCAGTTCTTC.

V is TRBV9 and J is TRBJ2-4, with D possibly TRBD1 on 5 matching bases. V was shortened by 0 bases and J by 9 bases, with 10 bases between the two germline ends. CDR1 and CDR2 from the germline V gene are SGDLS and YYNGEE. This CDR3 is built from 13 residues. The CDR3 DNA reads TGTGCCAGCAGCGTAGAGTCTAGGGGCATTCAGTACTTC. It specifies CASSVESRGIQYF. Using reference TRBV9 and TRBJ2-4 for the parts outside the CDR3, the full variable domain is DSGVTQTPKHLITATGQRVTLRCSPRSGDLSVYWYQQSLDQGLQFLIQYYNGEERAKGNILERFSAQQFPDLHSELNLSSLELGDSALYFCASSVESRGIQYFGAGTRLSVL.

This sequence joins TRBV25-1 and TRBJ2-5, with no clear D. Germline V gene sequence: CDR1 MGHDK, CDR2 SYGVNS. This CDR3 has 13 amino acids. Trimming removed 2 bases at V and 3 bases at J, with 7 bases between. The chain's CDR3 is CASSEIAEETQYF. Here the CDR3 DNA reads TGTGCCAGCAGTGAAATTGCGGAAGAGACCCAGTACTTC.

The V gene is TRBV6-2 or TRBV6-3, the J gene TRBJ2-5; perhaps TRBD2 as D (5 bases). Deletions cut 0 bases from V and 5 bases from J, with 22 bases between. Germline CDR1 MNHEY, CDR2 SVGEGT. The CDR3 extends over 18 amino acids. CDR3: CASSYSHRDPSMKETQYF. For the CDR3, the DNA is TGTGCCAGCAGTTACTCCCACCGGGATCCTAGCATGAAGGAGACCCAGTACTTC.

The V call is TRBV12-5, the J call TRBJ1-5, with a tentative D call TRBD1 (5 bases). The CDR3 contains 15 residues. The V gene's germline CDR1 is LGHNT and CDR2 FRNRAP. Trimming left V 4 bases short and J 3 bases short, with 13 bases between. This chain's CDR3 is CASGSGWGFNQPQHF. The CDR3, as DNA: TGTGCTAGTGGTTCCGGATGGGGGTTCAATCAGCCCCAGCATTTT. The full variable domain, rest sourced from reference TRBV12-5 and TRBJ1-5, is DARVTQTPRHKVTEMGQEVTMRCQPILGHNTVFWYRQTMMQGLELLAYFRNRAPLDDSGMPKDRFSAEMPDATLATLKIQPSEPRDSAVYFCASGSGWGFNQPQHFGDGTRLSIL.

This clonotype was recorded a few times. The rearrangement links TRBV28 to TRBJ2-1; 7 nucleotides line up with TRBD2. TRBJ2-7 matches the DNA end more closely, so the J call is doubtful. The CDR3 consists of 14 residues. CDR1 and CDR2 from the germline V gene are MDHEN and SYDVKM. The CDR3 coding sequence is TGTGCCAGTCCAAGCGGGGCCCCCCCCTACGAGCAGTACTTC. Its translation: CASPSGAPPYEQYF.

The V gene is TRBV15, the J gene TRBJ2-7, with 11 bases lining up with TRBD2. This CDR3 has 18 amino acids. V was pared by 1 base and J by 7 bases, with 15 bases of the junction left unmatched. CDR1 and CDR2 (germline): LNHNV, YYDKDF (reference sequence). As DNA, the CDR3 is TGTGCCACCAGCAGAGCCGACCTAGTACTAGCGGGAGCTTTGGAGCAGTACTTC. The encoded protein is CATSRADLVLAGALEQYF.

The chain carries TRBV7-2 and TRBJ1-6; possibly TRBD1 for D (5 bases). V was trimmed by 8 bases and J by 8 bases, leaving 10 bases between them. Germline CDR1 is SGHTA and CDR2 is FQGNSA. The CDR3 is made up of 12 amino acids. This CDR3 is CASGQVDSPLHF. DNA for the CDR3: TGTGCCAGCGGACAAGTCGATTCACCCCTCCACTTT.